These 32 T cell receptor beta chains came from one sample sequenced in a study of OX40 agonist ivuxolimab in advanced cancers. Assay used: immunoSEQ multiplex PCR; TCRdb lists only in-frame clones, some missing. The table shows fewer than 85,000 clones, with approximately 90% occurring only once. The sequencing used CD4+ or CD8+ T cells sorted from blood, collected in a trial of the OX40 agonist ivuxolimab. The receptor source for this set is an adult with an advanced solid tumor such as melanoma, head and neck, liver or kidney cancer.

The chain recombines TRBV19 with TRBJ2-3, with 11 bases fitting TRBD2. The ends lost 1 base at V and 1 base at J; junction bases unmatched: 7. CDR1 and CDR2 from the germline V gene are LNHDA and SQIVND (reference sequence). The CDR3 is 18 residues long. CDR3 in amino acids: CASSIGTRGLAGTDTQYF. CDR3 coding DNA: TGTGCCAGTAGTATAGGGACCCGGGGACTAGCGGGCACAGATACGCAGTATTTT.

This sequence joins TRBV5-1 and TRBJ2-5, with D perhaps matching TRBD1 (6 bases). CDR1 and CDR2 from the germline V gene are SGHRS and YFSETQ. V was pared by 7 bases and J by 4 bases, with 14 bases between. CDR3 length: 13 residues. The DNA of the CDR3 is TGCGCCAGCGTCGCCTTCAGGGGAGAGACCCAGTACTTC. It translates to CASVAFRGETQYF.

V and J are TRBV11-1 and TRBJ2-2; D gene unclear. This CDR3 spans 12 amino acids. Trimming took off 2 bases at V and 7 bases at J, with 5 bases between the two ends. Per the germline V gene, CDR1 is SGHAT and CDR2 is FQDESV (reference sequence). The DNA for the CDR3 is TGTGCCAGCAGCTTAAATGTCGGGGAGCTGTTTTTT. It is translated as CASSLNVGELFF. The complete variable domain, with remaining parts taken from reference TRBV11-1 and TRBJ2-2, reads EAEVAQSPRYKITEKSQAVAFWCDPISGHATLYWYRQILGQGPELLVQFQDESVVDDSQLPKDRFSAERLKGVDSTLKIQPAELGDSAMYLCASSLNVGELFFGEGSRLTVL.

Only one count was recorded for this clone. The DNA of the CDR3 is TGTGCCAGCAGCATAGGGACAGTCGAAAAACTGTTTTTT. Protein product: CASSIGTVEKLFF. The chain is built from TRBV7-8 and TRBJ1-4, with 7 positions matching TRBD1. V lost 5 bases, J lost 8 bases, and 5 bases stayed unmatched. Germline CDR1 and CDR2: SGHVS and FQNEAQ. This CDR3 is 13 amino acids long.

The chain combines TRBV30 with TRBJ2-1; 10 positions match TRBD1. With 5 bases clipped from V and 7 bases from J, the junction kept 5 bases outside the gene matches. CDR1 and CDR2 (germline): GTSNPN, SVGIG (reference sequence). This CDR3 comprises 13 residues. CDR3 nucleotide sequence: TGTGCCTGGGACAGGGGGCTGGTAAATGAGCAGTTCTTC. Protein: CAWDRGLVNEQFF.

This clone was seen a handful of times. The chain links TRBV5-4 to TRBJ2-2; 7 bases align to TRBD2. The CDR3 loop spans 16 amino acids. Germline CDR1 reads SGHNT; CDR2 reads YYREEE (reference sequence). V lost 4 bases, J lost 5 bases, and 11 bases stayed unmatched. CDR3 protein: CASSRELARETGELFF. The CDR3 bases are TGTGCCAGCAGCCGGGAACTAGCGAGAGAGACCGGGGAGCTGTTTTTT.

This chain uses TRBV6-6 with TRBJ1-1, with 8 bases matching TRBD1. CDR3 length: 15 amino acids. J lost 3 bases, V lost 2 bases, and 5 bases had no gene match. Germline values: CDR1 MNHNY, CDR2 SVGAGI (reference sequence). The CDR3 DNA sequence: TGTGCCAGCAGTTACCTGACAGGGGCCGACACTGAAGCTTTCTTT. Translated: CASSYLTGADTEAFF.

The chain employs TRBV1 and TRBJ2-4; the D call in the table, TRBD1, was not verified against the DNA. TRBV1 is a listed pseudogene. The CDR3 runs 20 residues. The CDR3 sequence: CTSSQDLGTVTFIAKNIQYF. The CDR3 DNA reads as TGCACCAGCAGCCAAGATCTGGGGACAGTCACCTTTATAGCCAAAAACATTCAGTACTTC.

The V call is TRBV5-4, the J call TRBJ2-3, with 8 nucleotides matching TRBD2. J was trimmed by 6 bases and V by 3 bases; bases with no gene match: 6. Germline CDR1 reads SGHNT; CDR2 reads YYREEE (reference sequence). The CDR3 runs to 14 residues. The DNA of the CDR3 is TGTGCCAGCAGCTCGCCTACTAGCGGCGATACGCAGTATTTT. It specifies CASSSPTSGDTQYF.

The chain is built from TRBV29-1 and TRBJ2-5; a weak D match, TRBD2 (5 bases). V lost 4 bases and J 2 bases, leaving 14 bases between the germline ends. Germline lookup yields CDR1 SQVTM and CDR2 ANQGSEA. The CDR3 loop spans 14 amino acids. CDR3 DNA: TGCAGCGTTGCGGGCGGGTATCCACAAGAGACCCAGTACTTC. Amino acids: CSVAGGYPQETQYF. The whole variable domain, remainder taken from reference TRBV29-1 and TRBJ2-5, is SAVISQKPSRDICQRGTSLTIQCQVDSQVTMMFWYRQQPGQSLTLIATANQGSEATYESGFVIDKFPISRPNLTFSTLTVSNMSPEDSSIYLCSVAGGYPQETQYFGPGTRLLVL.

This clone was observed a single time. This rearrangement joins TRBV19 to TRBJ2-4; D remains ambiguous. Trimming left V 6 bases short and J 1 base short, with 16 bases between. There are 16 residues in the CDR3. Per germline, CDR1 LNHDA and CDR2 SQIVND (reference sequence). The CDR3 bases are TGTGCCAGTAGCCCCGAGGCCTACCTTGCCAAAAACATTCAGTACTTC. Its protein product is CASSPEAYLAKNIQYF.

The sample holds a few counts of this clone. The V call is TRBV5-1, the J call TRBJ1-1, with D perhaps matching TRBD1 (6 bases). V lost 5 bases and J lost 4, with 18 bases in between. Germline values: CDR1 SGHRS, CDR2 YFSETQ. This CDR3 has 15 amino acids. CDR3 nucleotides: TGCGCCAGCAGTCGGATGGGGGCCCTTGGCACTGAAGCTTTCTTT. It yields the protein CASSRMGALGTEAFF.

The CDR3 loop is CSVEKYDTQYF. As DNA, the CDR3 is TGCAGCGTTGAAAAGTACGATACGCAGTATTTT. The J gene is TRBJ2-3, the V gene TRBV29-1, with D hard to call. Trimming shortened V by 2 bases and J by 6 bases, and 6 bases separated the two germline ends. CDR3 length equals 11 residues. CDR1 and CDR2 from the germline V gene are SQVTM and ANQGSEA.

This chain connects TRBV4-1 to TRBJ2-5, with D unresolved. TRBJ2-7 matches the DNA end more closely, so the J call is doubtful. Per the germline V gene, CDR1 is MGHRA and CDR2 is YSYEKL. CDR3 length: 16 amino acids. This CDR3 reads CASSRLLSQRTYEQYF. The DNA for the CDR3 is TGCGCCAGCAGCCGACTTCTCTCCCAGCGTACCTACGAGCAGTACTTC.

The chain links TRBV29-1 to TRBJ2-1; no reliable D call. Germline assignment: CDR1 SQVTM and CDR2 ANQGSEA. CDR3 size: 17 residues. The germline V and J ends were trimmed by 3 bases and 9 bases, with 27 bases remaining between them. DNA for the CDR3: TGCAGCGTTGAGTTGATCCGGGTTGGTACTCAGCCCCTTGAGCAGTTCTTC. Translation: CSVELIRVGTQPLEQFF.

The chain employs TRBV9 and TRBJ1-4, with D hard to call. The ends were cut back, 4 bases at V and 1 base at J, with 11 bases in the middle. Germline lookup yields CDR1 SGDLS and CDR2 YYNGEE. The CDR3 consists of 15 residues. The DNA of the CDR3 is TGTGCCAGCAGCCAACTACACGGAACTAATGAAAAACTGTTTTTT. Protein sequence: CASSQLHGTNEKLFF.

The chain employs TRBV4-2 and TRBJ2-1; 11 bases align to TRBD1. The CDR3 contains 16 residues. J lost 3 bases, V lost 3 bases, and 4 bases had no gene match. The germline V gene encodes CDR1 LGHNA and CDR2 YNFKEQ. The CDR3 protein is CASSHGDRGVYNEQFF. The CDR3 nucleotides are TGTGCCAGCAGCCATGGGGACAGGGGGGTCTACAATGAGCAGTTCTTC.

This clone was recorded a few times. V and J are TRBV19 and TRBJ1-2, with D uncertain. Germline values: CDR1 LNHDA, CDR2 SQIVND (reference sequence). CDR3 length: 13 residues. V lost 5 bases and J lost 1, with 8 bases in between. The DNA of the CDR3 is TGTGCCAGTAGTCGGGCAGATAACTATGGCTACACCTTC. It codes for CASSRADNYGYTF.

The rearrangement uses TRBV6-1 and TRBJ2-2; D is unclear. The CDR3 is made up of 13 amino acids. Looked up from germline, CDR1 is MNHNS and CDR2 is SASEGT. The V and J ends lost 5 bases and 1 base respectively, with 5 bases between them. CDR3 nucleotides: TGTGCCAGCAGTATAGGGAACACCGGGGAGCTGTTTTTT. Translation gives CASSIGNTGELFF.

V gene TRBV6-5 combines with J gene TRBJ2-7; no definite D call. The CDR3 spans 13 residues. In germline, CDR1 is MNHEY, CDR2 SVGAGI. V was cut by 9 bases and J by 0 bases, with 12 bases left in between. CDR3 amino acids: CARTGPSSYEQYF. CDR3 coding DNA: TGTGCCAGGACGGGTCCAAGCTCCTACGAGCAGTACTTC.

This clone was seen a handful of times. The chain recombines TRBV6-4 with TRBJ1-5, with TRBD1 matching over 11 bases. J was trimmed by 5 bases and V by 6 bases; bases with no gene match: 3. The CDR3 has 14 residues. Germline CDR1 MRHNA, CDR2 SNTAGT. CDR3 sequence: CASSQDRGHQPQHF. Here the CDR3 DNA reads TGTGCCAGCAGCCAGGACAGGGGGCATCAGCCCCAGCATTTT.

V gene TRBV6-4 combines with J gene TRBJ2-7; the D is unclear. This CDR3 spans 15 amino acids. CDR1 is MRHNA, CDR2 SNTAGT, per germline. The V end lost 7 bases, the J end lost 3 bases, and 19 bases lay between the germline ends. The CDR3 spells CASKVGSPSGYEQYF. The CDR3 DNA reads TGTGCCAGCAAGGTTGGCAGCCCATCAGGCTACGAGCAGTACTTC.

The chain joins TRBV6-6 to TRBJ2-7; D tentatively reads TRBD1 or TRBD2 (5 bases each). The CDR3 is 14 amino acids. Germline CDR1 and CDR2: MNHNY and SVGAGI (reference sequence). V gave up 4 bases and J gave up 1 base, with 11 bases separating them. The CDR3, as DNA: TGTGCCAGCAGTTCTCCGGGACCGTCCTACGAGCAGTACTTC. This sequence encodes CASSSPGPSYEQYF.

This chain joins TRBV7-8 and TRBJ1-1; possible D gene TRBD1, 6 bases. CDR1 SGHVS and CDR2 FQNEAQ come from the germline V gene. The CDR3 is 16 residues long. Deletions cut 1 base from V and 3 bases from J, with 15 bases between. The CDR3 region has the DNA TGTGCCAGCAGCTTAGGGAGGGGGGGCAGGTACACTGAAGCTTTCTTT. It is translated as CASSLGRGGRYTEAFF.

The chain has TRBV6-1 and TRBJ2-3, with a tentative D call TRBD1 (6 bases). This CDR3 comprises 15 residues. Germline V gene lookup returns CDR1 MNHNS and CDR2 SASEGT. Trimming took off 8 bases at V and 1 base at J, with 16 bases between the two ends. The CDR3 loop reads CASLGAGVRTDTQYF. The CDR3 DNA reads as TGTGCCAGCCTAGGGGCAGGGGTGCGCACAGATACGCAGTATTTT.

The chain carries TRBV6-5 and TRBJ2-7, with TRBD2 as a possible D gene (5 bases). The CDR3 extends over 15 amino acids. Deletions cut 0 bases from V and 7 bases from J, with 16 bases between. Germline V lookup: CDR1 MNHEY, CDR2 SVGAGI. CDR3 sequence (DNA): TGTGCCAGCAGTTACTCGCCCAGCGGCTCGGTAGAGCAGTACTTC. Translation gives CASSYSPSGSVEQYF.

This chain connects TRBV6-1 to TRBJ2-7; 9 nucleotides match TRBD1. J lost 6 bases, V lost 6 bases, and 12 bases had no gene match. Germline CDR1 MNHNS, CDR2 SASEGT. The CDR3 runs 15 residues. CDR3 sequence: CASSPTHRGLIEQYF. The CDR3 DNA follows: TGTGCCAGCAGCCCTACCCACAGGGGGCTGATCGAGCAGTACTTC.

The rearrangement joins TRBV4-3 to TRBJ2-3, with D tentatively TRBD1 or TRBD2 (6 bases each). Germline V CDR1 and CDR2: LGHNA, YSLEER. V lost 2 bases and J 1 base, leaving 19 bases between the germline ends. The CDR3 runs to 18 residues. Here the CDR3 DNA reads TGCGCCAGCAGCCAAATAAATCCGGGGGCGAGGGGCACAGATACGCAGTATTTT. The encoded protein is CASSQINPGARGTDTQYF.

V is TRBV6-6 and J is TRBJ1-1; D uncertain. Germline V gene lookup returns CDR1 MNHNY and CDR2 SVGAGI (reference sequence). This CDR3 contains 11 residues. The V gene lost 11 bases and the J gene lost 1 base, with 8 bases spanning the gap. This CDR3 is CASNKNTEAFF. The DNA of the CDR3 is TGTGCCTCGAACAAGAACACTGAAGCTTTCTTT.

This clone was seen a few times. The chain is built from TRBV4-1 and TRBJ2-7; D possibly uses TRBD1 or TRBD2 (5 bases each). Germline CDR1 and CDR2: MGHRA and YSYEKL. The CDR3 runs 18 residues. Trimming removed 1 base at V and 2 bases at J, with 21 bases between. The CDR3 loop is CASSQGLRDRDGAYEQYF. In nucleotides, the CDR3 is TGCGCCAGCAGCCAAGGCCTCCGCGACCGGGACGGGGCCTACGAGCAGTACTTC.

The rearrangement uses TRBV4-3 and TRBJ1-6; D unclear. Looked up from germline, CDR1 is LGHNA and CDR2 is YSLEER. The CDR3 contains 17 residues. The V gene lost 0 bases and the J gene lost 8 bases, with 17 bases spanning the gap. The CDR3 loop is CASSQDRGQATYSPLHF. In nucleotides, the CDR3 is TGCGCCAGCAGCCAAGATCGCGGGCAGGCTACTTATTCACCCCTCCACTTT.

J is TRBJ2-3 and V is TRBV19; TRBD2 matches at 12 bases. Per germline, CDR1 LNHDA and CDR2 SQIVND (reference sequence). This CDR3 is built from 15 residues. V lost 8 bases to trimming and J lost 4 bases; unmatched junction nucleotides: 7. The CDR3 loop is CASATSGSVSDTQYF. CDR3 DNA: TGTGCCAGTGCGACTAGCGGGAGCGTGTCAGATACGCAGTATTTT. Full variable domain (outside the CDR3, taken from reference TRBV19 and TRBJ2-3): DGGITQSPKYLFRKEGQNVTLSCEQNLNHDAMYWYRQDPGQGLRLIYYSQIVNDFQKGDIAEGYSVSREKKESFPLTVTSAQKNPTAFYLCASATSGSVSDTQYFGPGTRLTVL.